A selection of T cell receptor beta chains follows, all from one sample in a study of technical replicates of blood from several donors. Clones were read by immunoSEQ multiplex PCR, and TCRdb kept only the in-frame ones, dropping some. In the table there are about 59,000 clones, about 93% of which are singletons. The sample comprised PBMCs. These receptors all stem from a human donor in good health. Some clones in this sample may be carry-over from other donors' samples. The CDR3 runs from the conserved cysteine through the conserved F or W. The order of the fields is J gene, clone size, V gene, D gene, CDR3 DNA, CDR3 protein. The D gene is left open where the match is weak. Rows may omit the clone size; those that give it use once, few, many or a size class.

J: TRBJ1-5
size: NA
V: TRBV18
D: TRBD1
DNA: TGTGCCAGCTCACCGTCCCGGGACAGGCCCCAGCATTTT
CDR3: CASSPSRDRPQHF

J: TRBJ2-1
size: NA
V: TRBV9
D: TRBD2
DNA: TGTGCCAGCAGCGTAACTAGCGGGAGGGCCCTTGAGCAGTTCTTC
CDR3: CASSVTSGRALEQFF

J: TRBJ2-1
size: NA
V: TRBV19
D: NA
DNA: TGTGCCAGTAGCCCAGCCCTACAGGGAGGGAAGCAGTTCTTC
CDR3: CASSPALQGGKQFF

J: TRBJ2-1
size: NA
V: TRBV18
D: NA
DNA: TGTGCCAGCTCACCGCTCCAGGGCGAGAACAATGAGCAGTTCTTC
CDR3: CASSPLQGENNEQFF

J: TRBJ1-6
size: NA
V: TRBV7-2
D: NA
DNA: TGTGCCAGCAGCACCGGACTAGGGCCCTATTCACCCCTCCACTTT
CDR3: CASSTGLGPYSPLHF

J: TRBJ1-4
size: NA
V: TRBV6-1
D: NA
DNA: TGTGCCAGCAGTGAATCGTGGGGCCGAGGAAAACTGTTTTTT
CDR3: CASSESWGRGKLFF

J: TRBJ2-7
size: NA
V: TRBV7-2
D: TRBD1
DNA: TGTGCCAGCAGCCCGGACAGGTGGGCCTACGAGCAGTACTTC
CDR3: CASSPDRWAYEQYF

J: TRBJ1-6
size: NA
V: TRBV5-1
D: NA
DNA: TGCGCCAGTCCTAAGAGGGGGAGTTTTATCGACGATAATTCACCCCTCCACTTT
CDR3: CASPKRGSFIDDNSPLHF

J: TRBJ1-6
size: NA
V: TRBV25-1
D: NA
DNA: TGTGCCAGCAGATCACAGGGTTTGGCTTCACCCCTCCACTTT
CDR3: CASRSQGLASPLHF

J: TRBJ1-2
size: NA
V: TRBV7-9
D: NA
DNA: TGTGCCAGCAGCCCCGGGACATCTAACTATGGCTACACCTTC
CDR3: CASSPGTSNYGYTF

J: TRBJ2-1
size: NA
V: TRBV9
D: TRBD2
DNA: TGTGCCAGCAGCAGGATGACTAGCGGATACAATGAGCAGTTCTTC
CDR3: CASSRMTSGYNEQFF

J: TRBJ2-5
size: NA
V: TRBV4-2
D: TRBD2
DNA: TGTGCCAGCAGCCAAGGACTAGCGGGAGCCGGAGAGACCCAGTACTTC
CDR3: CASSQGLAGAGETQYF

J: TRBJ1-1
size: NA
V: TRBV5-1
D: TRBD1
DNA: TGCGCCAGCGGGACAGGGGATATGAACACTGAAGCTTTCTTT
CDR3: CASGTGDMNTEAFF

J: TRBJ2-7
size: NA
V: TRBV2
D: NA
DNA: TGTGCCAGCAGTCCTGACAGGAGCTCCTACGAGCAGTACTTC
CDR3: CASSPDRSSYEQYF

J: TRBJ2-5
size: once
V: TRBV15
D: TRBD2
DNA: TGTGCCACCAGCAGGGCGCCGGGACTAGCGGTCCAAGAGACCCAGTACTTC
CDR3: CATSRAPGLAVQETQYF

J: TRBJ2-2
size: NA
V: TRBV12-5
D: NA
DNA: TGTGCTAGTGTGTCGGGGCCTAAGGGGGACACCGGGGAGCTGTTTTTT
CDR3: CASVSGPKGDTGELFF

J: TRBJ1-6
size: NA
V: TRBV7-2
D: TRBD1
DNA: TGTGCCAGCAGCTTGAGTCAGGGGGCGAATTCACCCCTCCACTTT
CDR3: CASSLSQGANSPLHF

J: TRBJ2-5
size: NA
V: TRBV5-1
D: TRBD2
DNA: TGCGCCAGCAGCTTCCCTAGCGGGAGGGCAGAGACCCAGTACTTC
CDR3: CASSFPSGRAETQYF

J: TRBJ2-1
size: once
V: TRBV9
D: NA
DNA: TGTGCCAGCAGCGTATTAGATAATGAGCAGTTCTTC
CDR3: CASSVLDNEQFF

J: TRBJ2-3
size: NA
V: TRBV19
D: TRBD2
DNA: TGTGCCAGTAGTATAGCGGCGGGGGGGGAAGATACGCAGTATTTT
CDR3: CASSIAAGGEDTQYF

J: TRBJ2-2
size: NA
V: TRBV5-4
D: NA
DNA: TGTGCCAGCAGGTTCAGGGGATGGGACACCGGGGAGCTGTTTTTT
CDR3: CASRFRGWDTGELFF

J: TRBJ2-7
size: NA
V: TRBV5-4
D: NA
DNA: TGTGCCAGCAGCTTGGGGGCTAGCCCATACTACGAGCAGTACTTC
CDR3: CASSLGASPYYEQYF

J: TRBJ2-7
size: NA
V: TRBV2
D: NA
DNA: TGTGCCAGCAGCCTGACACCCACTCCGAGAGAGCAGTACTTC
CDR3: CASSLTPTPREQYF

J: TRBJ1-3
size: NA
V: TRBV5-4
D: NA
DNA: TGTGCCAGCTCCCTTTTTGGAAACACCATATATTTT
CDR3: CASSLFGNTIYF

J: TRBJ2-2
size: once
V: TRBV6-1
D: NA
DNA: TGTGCCAGCAGTGAAAGACCCCGGGGGACCGGGGAGCTGTTTTTT
CDR3: CASSERPRGTGELFF

J: TRBJ2-1
size: NA
V: TRBV4-3
D: TRBD2
DNA: TGCGCCAGCAGCCAAGGACTAGCGGACTACAATGAGCAGTTCTTC
CDR3: CASSQGLADYNEQFF

J: TRBJ1-5
size: NA
V: TRBV6-5
D: TRBD1
DNA: TGTGCCAGCAGTTACTCTAGGACAGGTAGTCAGCCCCAGCATTTT
CDR3: CASSYSRTGSQPQHF